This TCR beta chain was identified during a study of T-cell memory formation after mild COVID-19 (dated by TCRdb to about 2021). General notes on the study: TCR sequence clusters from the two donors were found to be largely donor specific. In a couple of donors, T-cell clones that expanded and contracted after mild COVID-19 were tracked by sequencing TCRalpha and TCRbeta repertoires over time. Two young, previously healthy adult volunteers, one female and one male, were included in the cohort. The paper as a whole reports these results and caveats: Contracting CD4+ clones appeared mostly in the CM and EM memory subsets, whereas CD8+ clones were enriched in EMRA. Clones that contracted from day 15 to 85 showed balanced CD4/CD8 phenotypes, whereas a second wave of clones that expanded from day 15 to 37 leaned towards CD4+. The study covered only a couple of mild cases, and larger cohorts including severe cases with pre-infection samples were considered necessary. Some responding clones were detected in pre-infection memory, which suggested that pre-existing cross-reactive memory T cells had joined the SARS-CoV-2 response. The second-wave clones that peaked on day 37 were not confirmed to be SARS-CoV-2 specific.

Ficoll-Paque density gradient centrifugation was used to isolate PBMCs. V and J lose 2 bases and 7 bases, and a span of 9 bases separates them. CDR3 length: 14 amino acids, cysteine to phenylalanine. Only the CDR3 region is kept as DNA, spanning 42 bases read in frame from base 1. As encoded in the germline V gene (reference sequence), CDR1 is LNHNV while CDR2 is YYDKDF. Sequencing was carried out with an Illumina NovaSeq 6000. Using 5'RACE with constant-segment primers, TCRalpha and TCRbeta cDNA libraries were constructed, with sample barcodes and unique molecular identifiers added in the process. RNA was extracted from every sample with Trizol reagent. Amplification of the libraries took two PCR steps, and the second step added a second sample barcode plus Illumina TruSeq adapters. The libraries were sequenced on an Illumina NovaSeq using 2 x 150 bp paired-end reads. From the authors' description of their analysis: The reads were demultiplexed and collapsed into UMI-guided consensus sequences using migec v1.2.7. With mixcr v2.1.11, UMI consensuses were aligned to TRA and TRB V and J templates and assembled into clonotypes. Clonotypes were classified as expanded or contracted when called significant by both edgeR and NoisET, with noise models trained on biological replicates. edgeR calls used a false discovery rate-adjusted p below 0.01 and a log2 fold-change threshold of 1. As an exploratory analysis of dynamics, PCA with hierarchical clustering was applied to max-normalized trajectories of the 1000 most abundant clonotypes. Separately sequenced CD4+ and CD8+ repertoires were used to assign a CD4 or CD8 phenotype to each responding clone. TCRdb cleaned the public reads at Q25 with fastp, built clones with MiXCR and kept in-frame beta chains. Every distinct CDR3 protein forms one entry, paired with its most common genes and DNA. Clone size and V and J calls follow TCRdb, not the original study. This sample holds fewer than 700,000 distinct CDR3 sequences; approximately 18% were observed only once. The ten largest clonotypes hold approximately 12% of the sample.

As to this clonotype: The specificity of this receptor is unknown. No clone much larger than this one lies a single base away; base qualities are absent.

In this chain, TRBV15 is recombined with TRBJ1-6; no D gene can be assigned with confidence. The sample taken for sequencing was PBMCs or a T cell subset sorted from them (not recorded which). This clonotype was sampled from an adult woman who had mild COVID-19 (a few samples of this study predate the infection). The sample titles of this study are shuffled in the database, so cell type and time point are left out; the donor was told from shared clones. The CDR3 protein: CATSRRSLNSPLHF. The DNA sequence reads TGTGCCACCAGCAGACGGAGTCTGAATTCACCCCTCCACTTT.